This entry lists 16 T cell receptor beta chains sequenced from one sample in a study of blood T cell repertoires in COVID-19. Sequenced by immunoSEQ multiplex PCR; TCRdb stores in-frame clones only, minus some. The sample consists of 160,000 or so clones, roughly 89% of them appearing once. Specimen: peripheral blood. The receptors were gathered from a woman aged 60-75 years who had recovered from COVID-19.

The gene calls are TRBV7-6 and TRBJ2-3, with a weak D call TRBD2 (5 bases). CDR1 is SGHVS and CDR2 is FNYEAQ in the germline V gene. There are 12 residues in the CDR3. V dropped 6 bases and J dropped 6 bases, with 10 bases sitting between them. The CDR3 sequence is CASSPSRDTQYF. In DNA form, the CDR3 reads TGTGCCAGCAGTCCTAGCAGGGATACGCAGTATTTT.

This CDR3 is CSAANSETQYF. CDR3 DNA: TGCAGTGCCGCCAACTCAGAGACCCAGTACTTC. The chain couples TRBV20-1 to TRBJ2-5; D not certain. CDR1 DFQATT and CDR2 SNEGSKA come from the germline V gene (reference sequence). The V gene lost 6 bases and the J gene lost 4 bases, with 9 bases spanning the gap. The CDR3 runs to 11 residues.

The chain couples TRBV10-2 to TRBJ2-2; D possibly corresponds to TRBD1 (6 bases). The V gene lost 6 bases and the J gene lost 6 bases, with 17 bases spanning the gap. The germline CDR1 and CDR2 sequences are WSHSY and SAAADI. The CDR3 contains 15 residues. DNA of the CDR3: TGCGCCAGCAGGACCCACACAGGGTACGCCGGGGAGCTGTTTTTT. It yields the protein CASRTHTGYAGELFF.

The chain carries TRBV9 and TRBJ2-2; tentative D call: TRBD2 (6 bases). Looked up from germline, CDR1 is SGDLS and CDR2 is YYNGEE. The V end was cut by 4 bases, the J end by 5 bases, with 18 bases between. This CDR3 region has 16 residues. This CDR3 reads CASSPRGGVGTGELFF. The CDR3 coding sequence is TGTGCCAGCAGCCCCCGAGGAGGGGTCGGGACCGGGGAGCTGTTTTTT. Drawing the rest from reference TRBV9 and TRBJ2-2, the complete variable domain is DSGVTQTPKHLITATGQRVTLRCSPRSGDLSVYWYQQSLDQGLQFLIQYYNGEERAKGNILERFSAQQFPDLHSELNLSSLELGDSALYFCASSPRGGVGTGELFFGEGSRLTVL.

V is TRBV11-3 and J is TRBJ1-6; TRBD1 matches at 7 bases. Germline values: CDR1 SGHNT, CDR2 YENEEA. The CDR3 length is 13 residues. Unmatched junction bases numbered 2, after V lost 3 bases and J lost 9 bases. The CDR3 DNA reads TGTGCCAGCAGCTTTAACAGGGGTTCACCCCTCCACTTT. Translation: CASSFNRGSPLHF.

The chain employs TRBV5-1 and TRBJ2-7, with TRBD2 matching over 7 bases. Germline trimming cut 0 bases from V and 7 bases from J; bases unmatched to any gene: 13. This CDR3 has 16 residues. Germline assignment: CDR1 SGHRS and CDR2 YFSETQ. In DNA, the CDR3 is TGCGCCAGCAGCTTGGGCTCTAGCGGCCCCCTTAGAGAGCAGTACTTC. It encodes CASSLGSSGPLREQYF.

This chain links TRBV6-5 with TRBJ1-4, with D possibly TRBD1 on 5 matching bases. CDR3 size: 15 residues. Trimming shortened V by 3 bases and J by 9 bases, and 17 bases separated the two germline ends. CDR1 MNHEY and CDR2 SVGAGI come from the germline V gene. The CDR3 loop reads CASSYVGGDTKKLFF. In DNA form, the CDR3 reads TGTGCCAGCAGTTATGTGGGAGGGGATACGAAAAAACTGTTTTTT.

The chain recombines TRBV11-2 with TRBJ2-3, with no clear D. Germline V CDR1 and CDR2: SGHAT, FQNNGV. Trimming took off 1 base at V and 0 bases at J, with 8 bases between the two ends. This CDR3 is 15 amino acids long. In nucleotides, the CDR3 is TGTGCCAGCAGCTTAGGATTAGCTAGCACAGATACGCAGTATTTT. Its protein product is CASSLGLASTDTQYF. The full variable domain, completed using reference TRBV11-2 and TRBJ2-3, is EAGVAQSPRYKIIEKRQSVAFWCNPISGHATLYWYQQILGQGPKLLIQFQNNGVVDDSQLPKDRFSAERLKGVDSTLKIQPAKLEDSAVYLCASSLGLASTDTQYFGPGTRLTVL.

V and J are TRBV19 and TRBJ1-6; TRBD1 agrees at 9 bases. CDR1 and CDR2 from the germline V gene are LNHDA and SQIVND (reference sequence). V trimming: 4 bases; J trimming: 8 bases; junction bases outside the gene matches: 6. This CDR3 is 15 amino acids long. CDR3 amino acids: CASSRTGTGHSPLHF. The CDR3 DNA is TGTGCCAGTAGTAGGACCGGGACAGGGCATTCACCCCTCCACTTT.

This clone was detected only once. This chain joins TRBV5-5 and TRBJ1-5, with D possibly TRBD1 on 6 matching bases. Germline values: CDR1 SGHKS, CDR2 YYEKEE (reference sequence). The V and J ends lost 2 bases and 7 bases respectively, with 13 bases between them. The CDR3 loop spans 14 amino acids. The CDR3 region has the DNA TGTGCCAGCAGCTTACAGGGACGAGGGCAGCCCCAGCATTTT. Its translation: CASSLQGRGQPQHF.

This sequence joins TRBV19 and TRBJ1-1; 9 bases align to TRBD1. CDR1 and CDR2 (germline): LNHDA, SQIVND (reference sequence). The CDR3 is 13 residues long. With 6 bases clipped from V and 3 bases from J, the junction kept 2 bases outside the gene matches. The CDR3 loop is CASSRTGDTEAFF. The CDR3 region has the DNA TGTGCCAGTAGCCGGACAGGGGACACTGAAGCTTTCTTT.

CDR3 sequence: CASRPPFEETQYF. In nucleotides, the CDR3 is TGTGCAAGTCGCCCACCCTTCGAGGAGACCCAGTACTTC. V is TRBV12-2 and J is TRBJ2-5; TRBD2 reflects the table's D call only, with no check against the DNA. TRBV12-2 is recorded as a pseudogene. The CDR3 is made up of 13 amino acids.

The chain couples TRBV5-6 to TRBJ2-2; a possible D gene is TRBD2 (6 bases). V was pared by 2 bases and J by 6 bases, with 11 bases between. The CDR3 extends over 14 amino acids. In germline, CDR1 is SGHDT, CDR2 YYEEEE. CDR3 DNA: TGTGCCAGCAGCTTCGGGGGATCAGCCGGGGAGCTGTTTTTT. It codes for CASSFGGSAGELFF. The complete variable domain, with remaining parts taken from reference TRBV5-6 and TRBJ2-2, reads DAGVTQSPTHLIKTRGQQVTLRCSPKSGHDTVSWYQQALGQGPQFIFQYYEEEERQRGNFPDRFSGHQFPNYSSELNVNALLLGDSALYLCASSFGGSAGELFFGEGSRLTVL.

This clone was seen a few times. V usage is TRBV30 and J usage is TRBJ2-3; D possibly corresponds to TRBD2 (5 bases). The CDR3 runs to 16 residues. V lost 3 bases and J lost 0, with 16 bases in between. The germline CDR1 and CDR2 sequences are GTSNPN and SVGIG (reference sequence). The CDR3 here is CAWRSVLRGSTDTQYF. The CDR3 nucleotides read TGTGCCTGGAGGTCCGTTTTACGGGGTAGCACAGATACGCAGTATTTT.

The table lists this clone with a count of one. The chain is built from TRBV24-1 and TRBJ2-1; TRBD2 matches at 7 bases. CDR3 length: 14 amino acids. The ends lost 3 bases at V and 4 bases at J; junction bases unmatched: 2. The germline V gene has CDR1 KGHDR and CDR2 SFDVKD. CDR3 sequence (DNA): TGTGCCACCAGTGATGGGGGGGTATACAATGAGCAGTTCTTC. Protein sequence: CATSDGGVYNEQFF.

This chain joins TRBV12-3 or TRBV12-4 and TRBJ1-4; D is unresolved. The CDR3 is 12 residues long. V lost 5 bases to trimming and J lost 5 bases, with 6 bases between them. Here the CDR3 reads CASSPENEKLFF. DNA for the CDR3: TGTGCCAGCAGTCCGGAGAATGAAAAACTGTTTTTT.